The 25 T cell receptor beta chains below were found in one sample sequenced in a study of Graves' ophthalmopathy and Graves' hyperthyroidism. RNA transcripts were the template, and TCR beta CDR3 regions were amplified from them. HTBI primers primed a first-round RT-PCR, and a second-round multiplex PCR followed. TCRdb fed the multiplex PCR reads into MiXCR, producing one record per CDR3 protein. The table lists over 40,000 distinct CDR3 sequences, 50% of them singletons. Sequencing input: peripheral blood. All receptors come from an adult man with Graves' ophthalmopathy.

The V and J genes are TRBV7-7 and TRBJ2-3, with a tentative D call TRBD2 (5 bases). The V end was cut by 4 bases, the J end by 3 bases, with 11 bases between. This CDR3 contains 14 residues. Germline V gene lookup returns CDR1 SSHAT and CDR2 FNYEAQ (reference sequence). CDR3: CASSSDGDTDTQYF. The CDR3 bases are TGTGCCAGCAGCTCGGACGGGGATACAGATACGCAGTATTTT. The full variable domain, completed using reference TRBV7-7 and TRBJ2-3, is GAGVSQSPRYKVTKRGQDVTLRCDPISSHATLYWYQQALGQGPEFLTYFNYEAQPDKSGLPSDRFSAERPEGSISTLTIQRTEQRDSAMYRCASSSDGDTDTQYFGPGTRLTVL.

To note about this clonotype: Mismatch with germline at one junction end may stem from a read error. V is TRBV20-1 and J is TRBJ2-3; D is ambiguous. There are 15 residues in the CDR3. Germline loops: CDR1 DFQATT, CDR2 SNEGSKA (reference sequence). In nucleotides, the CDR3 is TGCAGTGCTAGATTGGCAGAGTTAGGGATAGATATGCAGTATTTT. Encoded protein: CSARLAELGIDMQYF.

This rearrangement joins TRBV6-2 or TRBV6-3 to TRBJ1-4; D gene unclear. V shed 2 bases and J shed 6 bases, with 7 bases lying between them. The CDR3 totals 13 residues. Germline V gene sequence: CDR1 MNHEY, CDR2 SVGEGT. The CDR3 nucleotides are TGTGCCAGCAGTTACAGGGTTCATGAAAAACTGTTTTTT. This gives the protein CASSYRVHEKLFF.

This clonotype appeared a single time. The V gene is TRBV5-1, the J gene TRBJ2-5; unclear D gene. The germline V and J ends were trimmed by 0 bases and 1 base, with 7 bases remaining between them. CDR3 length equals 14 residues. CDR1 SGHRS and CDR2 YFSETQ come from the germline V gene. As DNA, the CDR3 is TGCGCCAGCAGCTTGGACAGTATCCAAGAGACCCAGTACTTC. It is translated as CASSLDSIQETQYF.

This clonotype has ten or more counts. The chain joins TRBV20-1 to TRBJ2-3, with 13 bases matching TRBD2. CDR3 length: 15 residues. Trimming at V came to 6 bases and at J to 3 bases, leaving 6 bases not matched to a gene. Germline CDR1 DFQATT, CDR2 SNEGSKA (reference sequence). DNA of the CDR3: TGCAGTGCCGCTGGGACTAGCGGGAAAACAGATACGCAGTATTTT. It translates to CSAAGTSGKTDTQYF.

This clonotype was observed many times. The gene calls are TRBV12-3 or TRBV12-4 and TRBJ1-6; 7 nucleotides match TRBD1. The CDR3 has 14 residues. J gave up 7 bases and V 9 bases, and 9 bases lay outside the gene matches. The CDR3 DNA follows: TGTGCCAGTAGAGTTGACAGGGTAAATTCACCCCTCCACTTT. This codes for CASRVDRVNSPLHF.

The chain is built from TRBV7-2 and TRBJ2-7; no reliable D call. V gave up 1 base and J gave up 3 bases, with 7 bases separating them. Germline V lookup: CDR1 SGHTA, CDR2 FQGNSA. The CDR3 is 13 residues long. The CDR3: CASSLGVGYEQYF. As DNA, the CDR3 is TGTGCCAGCAGCTTAGGAGTAGGCTACGAGCAGTACTTC.

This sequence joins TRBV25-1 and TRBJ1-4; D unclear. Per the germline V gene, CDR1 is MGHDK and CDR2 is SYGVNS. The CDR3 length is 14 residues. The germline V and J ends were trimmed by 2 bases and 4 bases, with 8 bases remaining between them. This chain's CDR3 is CASSERTVNEKLFF. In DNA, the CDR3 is TGTGCCAGCAGTGAAAGGACGGTTAATGAAAAACTGTTTTTT.

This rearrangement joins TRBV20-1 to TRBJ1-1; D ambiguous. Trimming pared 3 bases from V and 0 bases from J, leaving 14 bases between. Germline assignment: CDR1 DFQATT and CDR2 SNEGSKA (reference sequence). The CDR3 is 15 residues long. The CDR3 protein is CSAREERTLNTEAFF. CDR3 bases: TGCAGTGCTAGGGAAGAAAGGACCTTGAACACTGAAGCTTTCTTT.

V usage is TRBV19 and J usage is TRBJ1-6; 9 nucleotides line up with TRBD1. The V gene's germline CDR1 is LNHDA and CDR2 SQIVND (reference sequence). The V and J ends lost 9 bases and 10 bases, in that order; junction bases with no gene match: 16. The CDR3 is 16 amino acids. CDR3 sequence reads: CASRNPGQGAYSPLHF. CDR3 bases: TGTGCCAGCAGAAACCCGGGACAGGGAGCCTACTCACCCCTCCACTTT.

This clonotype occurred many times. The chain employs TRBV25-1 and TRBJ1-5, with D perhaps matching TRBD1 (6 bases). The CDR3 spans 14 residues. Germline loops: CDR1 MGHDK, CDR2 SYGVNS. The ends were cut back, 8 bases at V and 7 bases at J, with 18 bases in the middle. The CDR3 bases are TGTGCCAGCGAAGCCCACGGGGGGGGCCAGCCCCAGCATTTT. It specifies CASEAHGGGQPQHF.

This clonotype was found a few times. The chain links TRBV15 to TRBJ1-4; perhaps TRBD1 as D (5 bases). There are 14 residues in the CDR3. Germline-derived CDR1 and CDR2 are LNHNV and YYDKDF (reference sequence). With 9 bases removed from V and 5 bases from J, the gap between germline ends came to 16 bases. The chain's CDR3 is CATKGGDGNEKLFF. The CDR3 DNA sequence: TGTGCCACTAAAGGAGGGGACGGGAATGAAAAACTGTTTTTT.

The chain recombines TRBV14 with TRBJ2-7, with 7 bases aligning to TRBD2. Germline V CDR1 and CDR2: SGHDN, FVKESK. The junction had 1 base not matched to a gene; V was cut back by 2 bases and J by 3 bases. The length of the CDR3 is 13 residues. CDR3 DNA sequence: TGTGCCAGCAGCCAAACGGGGGGCTACGAGCAGTACTTC. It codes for CASSQTGGYEQYF.

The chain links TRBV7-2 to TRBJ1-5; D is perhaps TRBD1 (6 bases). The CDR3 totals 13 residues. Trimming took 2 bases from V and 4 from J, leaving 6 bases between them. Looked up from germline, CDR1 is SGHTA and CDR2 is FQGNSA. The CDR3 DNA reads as TGTGCCAGCAGCTTACAGGGGAATCAGCCCCAGCATTTT. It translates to CASSLQGNQPQHF.

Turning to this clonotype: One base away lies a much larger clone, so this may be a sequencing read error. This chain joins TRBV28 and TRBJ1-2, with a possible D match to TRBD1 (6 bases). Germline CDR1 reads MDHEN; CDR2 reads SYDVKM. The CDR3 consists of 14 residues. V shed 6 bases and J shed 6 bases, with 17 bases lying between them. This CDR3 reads CASSGGRRDHGYTF. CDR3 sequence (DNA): TGTGCCAGCAGCGGGGGGCGCAGGGACCATGGCTACACCTTC.

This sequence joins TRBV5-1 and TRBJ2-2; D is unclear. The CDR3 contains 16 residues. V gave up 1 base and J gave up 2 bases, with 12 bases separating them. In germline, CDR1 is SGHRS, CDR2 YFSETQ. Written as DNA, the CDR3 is TGCGCCAGCAGCTTGACGGGTGCCCTAAACACCGGGGAGCTGTTTTTT. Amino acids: CASSLTGALNTGELFF.

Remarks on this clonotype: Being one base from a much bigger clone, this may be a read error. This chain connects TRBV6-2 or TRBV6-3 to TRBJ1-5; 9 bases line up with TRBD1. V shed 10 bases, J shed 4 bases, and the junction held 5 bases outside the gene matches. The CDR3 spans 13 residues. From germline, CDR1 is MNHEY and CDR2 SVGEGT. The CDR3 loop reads CATTDRGNQPQHF. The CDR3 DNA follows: TGTGCCACCACTGACAGGGGGAATCAGCCCCAGCATTTT.

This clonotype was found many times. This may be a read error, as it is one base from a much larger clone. CDR3 nucleotide sequence: TGCAGTGCTCCTAGAGTGGGGGTGGGTACTGAAGCTTTCTTT. Protein sequence: CSAPRVGVGTEAFF. The chain recombines TRBV20-1 with TRBJ1-1; possibly TRBD1 for D (5 bases). This CDR3 is 14 amino acids long. The germline gives CDR1 DFQATT, CDR2 SNEGSKA (reference sequence). The germline V and J ends were trimmed by 5 bases and 5 bases, with 18 bases remaining between them.

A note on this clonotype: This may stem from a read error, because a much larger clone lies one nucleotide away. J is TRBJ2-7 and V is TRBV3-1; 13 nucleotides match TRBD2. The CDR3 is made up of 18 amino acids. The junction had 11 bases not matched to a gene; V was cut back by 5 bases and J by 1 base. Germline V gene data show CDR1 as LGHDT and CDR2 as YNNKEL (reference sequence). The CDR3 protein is CASSGSGTSGTKSYEQYF. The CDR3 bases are TGTGCCAGCAGCGGGTCTGGGACTAGCGGGACAAAGTCCTACGAGCAGTACTTC.

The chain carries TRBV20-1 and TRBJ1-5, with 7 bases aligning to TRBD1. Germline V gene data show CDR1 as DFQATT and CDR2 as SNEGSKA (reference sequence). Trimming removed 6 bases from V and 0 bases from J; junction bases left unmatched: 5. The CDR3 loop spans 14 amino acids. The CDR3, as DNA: TGCAGTGCCGGGACAGCAACTAGCAATCAGCCCCAGCATTTT. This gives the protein CSAGTATSNQPQHF.

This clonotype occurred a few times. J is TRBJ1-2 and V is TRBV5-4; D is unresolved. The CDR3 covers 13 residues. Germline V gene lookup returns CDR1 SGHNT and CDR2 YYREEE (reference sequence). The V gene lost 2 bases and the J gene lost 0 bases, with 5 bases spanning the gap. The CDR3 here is CASSLCANYGYTF. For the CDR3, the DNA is TGTGCCAGCAGCTTATGTGCTAACTATGGCTACACCTTC.

This CDR3 reads CASSGTGDNSPLHF. The CDR3 nucleotides are TGTGCCAGCAGTGGGACAGGGGATAATTCACCCCTCCACTTT. J is TRBJ1-6 and V is TRBV2, with TRBD1 matching 9 bases. CDR1 is SNHLY and CDR2 is FYNNEI in the germline V gene. With 4 bases clipped from V and 5 bases from J, the junction kept 0 bases outside the gene matches. The CDR3 totals 14 residues.

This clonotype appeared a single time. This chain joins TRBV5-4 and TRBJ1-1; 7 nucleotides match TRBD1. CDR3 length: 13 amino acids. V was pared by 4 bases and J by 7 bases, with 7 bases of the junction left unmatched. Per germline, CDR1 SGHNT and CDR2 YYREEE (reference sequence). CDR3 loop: CASSKGQTVEAFF. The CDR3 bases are TGTGCCAGCAGCAAGGGACAGACCGTTGAAGCTTTCTTT. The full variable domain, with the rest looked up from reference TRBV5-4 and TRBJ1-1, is ETGVTQSPTHLIKTRGQQVTLRCSSQSGHNTVSWYQQALGQGPQFIFQYYREEENGRGNFPPRFSGLQFPNYSSELNVNALELDDSALYLCASSKGQTVEAFFGQGTRLTVV.

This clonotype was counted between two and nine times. CDR3 sequence reads: CASSSGHNQPQHF. CDR3 bases: TGTGCCAGTAGTTCCGGACATAATCAGCCCCAGCATTTT. The rearrangement joins TRBV19 to TRBJ1-5, with a possible D match to TRBD1 (5 bases). The CDR3 totals 13 residues. Germline lookup yields CDR1 LNHDA and CDR2 SQIVND (reference sequence). V lost 5 bases and J lost 4, with 9 bases in between. Full variable domain (remainder filled in from reference TRBV19 and TRBJ1-5): DGGITQSPKYLFRKEGQNVTLSCEQNLNHDAMYWYRQDPGQGLRLIYYSQIVNDFQKGDIAEGYSVSREKKESFPLTVTSAQKNPTAFYLCASSSGHNQPQHFGDGTRLSIL.

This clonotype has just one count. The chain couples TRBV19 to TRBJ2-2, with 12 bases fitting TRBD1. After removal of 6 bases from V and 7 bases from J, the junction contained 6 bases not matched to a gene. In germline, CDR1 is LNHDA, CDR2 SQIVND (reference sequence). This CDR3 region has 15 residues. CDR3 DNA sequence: TGTGCCAGTAGGTCGGGACAGGGGGCGCACGGGGAGCTGTTTTTT. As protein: CASRSGQGAHGELFF.